This TCR beta chain was captured in a study of cytomegalovirus exposure and HLA in healthy donors. As to this clone: What it binds is not known.

The PCR had 60 Vbeta and 13 Jbeta primers. In the authors' workflow: Roughly 12 million shared chains were among around 80 million unique TCR beta chains counted in a later analysis. Sequencing used immunoSEQ multiplex PCR; TCRdb keeps in-frame clones, though not all of them. Clone size and the V and J calls come from that table; the DNA yielded D and trimming. The sample lists 130,000 or so clones, 75% occurring once. The CDR3 length is 12 residues. V lost 5 bases and J lost 3, with 4 bases in between. Per germline, CDR1 MDHEN and CDR2 SYDVKM. Overall study findings and caveats: Among TCR sequences, most were rare, though some public TCRs appeared in many donors.

Sequenced sample: PBMCs. This receptor was obtained from a middle-aged man in good health and CMV-seronegative. The chain links TRBV28 to TRBJ2-2; D is ambiguous. CDR3 amino acids: CASSPYTGELFF. The CDR3 coding sequence is TGTGCCAGCAGTCCGTACACCGGGGAGCTGTTTTTT.